The 29 T cell receptor beta chains listed next were all sequenced from one sample in a study of OX40 agonist ivuxolimab in advanced cancers. This table comes from immunoSEQ multiplex PCR, and its TCRdb copy is limited to in-frame clones, with some not included. In the table there are approximately 60,000 clones, roughly 90% of which are singletons. Sequencing was performed on CD4+ or CD8+ T cells sorted from blood, taken in a trial of the OX40 agonist ivuxolimab. These receptors all come from an adult with an advanced solid tumor such as melanoma, head and neck, liver or kidney cancer.

The V and J genes are TRBV6-1 and TRBJ1-2; D uncertain. This CDR3 is built from 11 residues. Germline CDR1 MNHNS, CDR2 SASEGT. V was clipped by 2 bases and J by 10 bases, with 8 bases between them. The CDR3 nucleotides are TGTGCCAGCAGTGAAAATAAGTACTACACCTTC. This codes for CASSENKYYTF.

The V gene is TRBV5-8, the J gene TRBJ2-2; D remains unclear. This CDR3 has 13 residues. The ends were cut back, 4 bases at V and 4 bases at J, with 8 bases in the middle. Germline V gene lookup returns CDR1 SGHTS and CDR2 YDEGEE. CDR3 in DNA: TGTGCCAGCAGCCGTGACTTCACCGGGGAGCTGTTTTTT. This translates into CASSRDFTGELFF. Complete variable domain (other parts from reference TRBV5-8 and TRBJ2-2): EAGVTQSPTHLIKTRGQQATLRCSPISGHTSVYWYQQALGLGLQFLLWYDEGEERNRGNFPPRFSGRQFPNYSSELNVNALELEDSALYLCASSRDFTGELFFGEGSRLTVL.

J is TRBJ1-1 and V is TRBV30; D may be TRBD1 (6 bases). CDR3 size: 11 residues. The germline V and J ends were trimmed by 8 bases and 4 bases, with 11 bases remaining between them. Germline CDR1 is GTSNPN and CDR2 is SVGIG (reference sequence). CDR3 sequence: CAGGEGTEAFF. CDR3 nucleotide sequence: TGTGCCGGGGGCGAGGGCACTGAAGCTTTCTTT.

This sequence joins TRBV19 and TRBJ2-7; 11 nucleotides agree with TRBD2. V gave up 5 bases and J gave up 2 bases; unmatched junction bases: 8. The germline V gene has CDR1 LNHDA and CDR2 SQIVND (reference sequence). This CDR3 contains 16 residues. The CDR3 is CASSEGGTSGAYEQYF. DNA for the CDR3: TGTGCCAGTAGTGAGGGTGGGACTAGCGGAGCCTACGAGCAGTACTTC.

This clone was seen only once. This chain joins TRBV5-4 and TRBJ2-6; the D gene is possibly TRBD1 (5 bases). The V end was cut by 1 base, the J end by 2 bases, with 10 bases between. There are 16 residues in the CDR3. Per the germline V gene, CDR1 is SGHNT and CDR2 is YYREEE (reference sequence). The CDR3 nucleotides are TGTGCCAGCAGCTTGCCGCAGGGAACTGGGGCCAACGTCCTGACTTTC. Residues: CASSLPQGTGANVLTF.

The chain employs TRBV6-5 and TRBJ2-7; D is perhaps TRBD1 (6 bases). This CDR3 has 12 amino acids. Germline CDR1 and CDR2: MNHEY and SVGAGI. V was pared by 11 bases and J by 3 bases, with 14 bases between. The CDR3 nucleotides read TGTGCCTCCCGGGACACCCTCTACGAGCAGTACTTC. Its translation: CASRDTLYEQYF.

In its sample, this clone was seen once. This sequence joins TRBV7-9 and TRBJ2-1; 8 nucleotides line up with TRBD2. The CDR3 spans 15 residues. CDR1 and CDR2 (germline): SEHNR, FQNEAQ (reference sequence). The J segment lost 6 bases and the V segment lost 9 bases, leaving 13 bases of the junction unmatched. CDR3 sequence: CASLIREGSPNEQFF. In nucleotides, the CDR3 is TGTGCCAGTTTAATCCGGGAGGGCTCGCCCAATGAGCAGTTCTTC.

This chain connects TRBV6-9 to TRBJ2-3; D is uncertain. CDR1 is MNHGY and CDR2 is SVAAGI in the germline V gene. The CDR3 has 13 residues. V shed 4 bases and J shed 4 bases, with 9 bases lying between them. The CDR3 spells CASSSKEADTQYF. The CDR3 DNA reads TGTGCCAGCAGTTCGAAGGAAGCAGATACGCAGTATTTT.

On this clone: Other DNA sequences from this sample encode an identical CDR3 as well. The V gene is TRBV27, the J gene TRBJ2-3; D may be TRBD2 (5 bases). The germline gives CDR1 MNHEY, CDR2 SMNVEV (reference sequence). The CDR3 length is 14 residues. Trimming pared 2 bases from V and 0 bases from J, leaving 6 bases between. The CDR3 is CASSLRGSTDTQYF. CDR3 coding DNA: TGTGCCAGCAGTTTACGGGGAAGCACAGATACGCAGTATTTT.

V and J are TRBV30 and TRBJ2-5, with 7 bases lining up with TRBD2. Germline loops: CDR1 GTSNPN, CDR2 SVGIG (reference sequence). This CDR3 contains 12 residues. J was trimmed by 3 bases and V by 4 bases; bases with no gene match: 2. Written as DNA, the CDR3 is TGTGCCTGGACTAGCGGTGAAGAGACCCAGTACTTC. Residues: CAWTSGEETQYF.

This chain joins TRBV2 and TRBJ2-1; D not certain. This CDR3 spans 14 amino acids. Germline CDR1 and CDR2: SNHLY and FYNNEI. Trimming took off 1 base at V and 5 bases at J, with 9 bases between the two ends. The CDR3 protein is CASSEGGINNEQFF. DNA of the CDR3: TGTGCCAGCAGTGAAGGGGGAATCAACAATGAGCAGTTCTTC.

The chain has TRBV10-3 and TRBJ2-7; D unresolved. The V and J ends lost 10 bases and 0 bases respectively, with 19 bases between them. The CDR3 is made up of 15 amino acids. The germline CDR1 and CDR2 sequences are ENHRY and SYGVKD. The CDR3 sequence: CATRGWERSSYEQYF. In nucleotides, the CDR3 is TGTGCCACCCGTGGGTGGGAAAGGAGCTCCTACGAGCAGTACTTC.

The chain uses TRBV7-3 and TRBJ2-3, with D uncertain. The germline gives CDR1 SGHTA, CDR2 FQGTGA. Trimming cost V 4 bases and J 2 bases, with 10 bases left between them. This CDR3 contains 14 residues. The CDR3 is CASSSTSSTDTQYF. In DNA, the CDR3 is TGTGCCAGCAGCTCAACCTCATCCACAGATACGCAGTATTTT.

The rearrangement links TRBV29-1 to TRBJ1-1, with 8 bases fitting TRBD1. Trimming cost V 3 bases and J 4 bases; bases outside gene matches: 7. The germline CDR1 and CDR2 sequences are SQVTM and ANQGSEA. The CDR3 length is 14 residues. For the CDR3, the DNA is TGCAGCGTTGACGCCACCGGGACAGGCACTGAAGCTTTCTTT. This translates into CSVDATGTGTEAFF. Looking up the rest from reference TRBV29-1 and TRBJ1-1 gives the full variable domain: SAVISQKPSRDICQRGTSLTIQCQVDSQVTMMFWYRQQPGQSLTLIATANQGSEATYESGFVIDKFPISRPNLTFSTLTVSNMSPEDSSIYLCSVDATGTGTEAFFGQGTRLTVV.

This CDR3 reads CASSQTGPGGEQYF. The CDR3 nucleotides are TGTGCCAGCAGTCAGACAGGGCCCGGGGGGGAGCAGTACTTC. The chain carries TRBV6-5 and TRBJ2-5; D is perhaps TRBD2 (8 bases). V gave up 5 bases and J gave up 11 bases, with 21 bases separating them. The CDR3 has 14 amino acids. Germline-derived CDR1 and CDR2 are MNHEY and SVGAGI.

The chain links TRBV7-9 to TRBJ1-1, with no clear D. Germline assignment: CDR1 SEHNR and CDR2 FQNEAQ (reference sequence). V was cut by 4 bases and J by 0 bases, with 6 bases left in between. The CDR3 loop spans 13 amino acids. The CDR3 spells CASSSPMNTEAFF. The CDR3 nucleotides are TGTGCCAGCAGCTCACCCATGAACACTGAAGCTTTCTTT.

This sequence joins TRBV5-4 and TRBJ2-2, with TRBD2 identical over 7 bases. V was clipped by 4 bases and J by 4 bases; unmatched bases: 10. Germline assignment: CDR1 SGHNT and CDR2 YYREEE (reference sequence). This CDR3 is 16 amino acids long. CDR3 nucleotide sequence: TGTGCCAGCAGCCTGGGACTACCATCGGGCACCGGGGAGCTGTTTTTT. It encodes CASSLGLPSGTGELFF.

DNA for the CDR3: TGCAGCGTTGGGGGTAGCGGGAGGAACACCGGGGAGCTGTTTTTT. Its protein is CSVGGSGRNTGELFF. This chain uses TRBV29-1 with TRBJ2-2; 9 nucleotides match TRBD2. This CDR3 spans 15 amino acids. Germline lookup yields CDR1 SQVTM and CDR2 ANQGSEA. V gave up 4 bases and J gave up 1 base; unmatched junction bases: 4.

This chain links TRBV6-5 with TRBJ2-1, with D tentatively TRBD1 or TRBD2 (5 bases each). V was trimmed by 2 bases and J by 5 bases, leaving 10 bases between them. Germline CDR1 MNHEY, CDR2 SVGAGI. The CDR3 spans 14 residues. CDR3 nucleotide sequence: TGTGCCAGCAGTTACGGGACGGCCAACAATGAGCAGTTCTTC. Its protein is CASSYGTANNEQFF.

The chain joins TRBV5-6 to TRBJ1-1; no clear D gene. The CDR3 consists of 13 residues. Germline CDR1 reads SGHDT; CDR2 reads YYEEEE. V lost 4 bases and J 10 bases, leaving 17 bases between the germline ends. Written as DNA, the CDR3 is TGTGCCAGCAGCACCACTGACGGACTTCCAGCTTTCTTT. It translates to CASSTTDGLPAFF.

The chain carries TRBV5-6 and TRBJ2-1, with D perhaps matching TRBD1 (6 bases). The CDR3 sequence is 11 residues long. Germline-derived CDR1 and CDR2 are SGHDT and YYEEEE. Trimming removed 6 bases at V and 9 bases at J, with 10 bases between. CDR3 DNA sequence: TGTGCCAGCACAAGACAGGTTGAGCAGTTCTTC. This codes for CASTRQVEQFF.

The chain uses TRBV6-1 and TRBJ1-1; D gene ambiguous. The CDR3 loop spans 13 amino acids. Germline CDR1 and CDR2: MNHNS and SASEGT. Trimming stripped 7 bases from V and 2 bases from J, with 11 bases between. The CDR3 reads CASTRKGNTEAFF. CDR3 DNA sequence: TGTGCCAGCACCCGAAAGGGAAACACTGAAGCTTTCTTT.

V is TRBV5-3 and J is TRBJ2-7; no firm D call. TRBV5-3 counts as an open reading frame of uncertain function. V lost 3 bases to trimming and J lost 0 bases, with 25 bases between them. This CDR3 region has 19 residues. The DNA of the CDR3 is TGTGCCAGAAGCTGGATCTGGGTCTTAATTTCAACCCCCTCCTACGAGCAGTACTTC. As protein: CARSWIWVLISTPSYEQYF.

V is TRBV6-1 and J is TRBJ1-2; D is uncertain. The germline CDR1 and CDR2 sequences are MNHNS and SASEGT. There are 16 residues in the CDR3. Trimming left V 2 bases short and J 0 bases short, with 13 bases between. The CDR3 DNA follows: TGTGCCAGCAGTGAAAATATGGCATCCTCTAACTATGGCTACACCTTC. It translates to CASSENMASSNYGYTF.

V is TRBV13 and J is TRBJ2-7; 9 nucleotides line up with TRBD1. Germline V lookup: CDR1 PRHDT, CDR2 FYEKMQ (reference sequence). The CDR3 loop spans 14 amino acids. The trim removed 4 bases at V and 2 bases at J, leaving 3 bases unmatched. CDR3 nucleotide sequence: TGTGCCAGCAGCTCGGGACAGGGAACCTACGAGCAGTACTTC. Protein sequence: CASSSGQGTYEQYF.

The chain has TRBV4-1 and TRBJ1-5; D might be TRBD1 (6 bases). Germline V gene data show CDR1 as MGHRA and CDR2 as YSYEKL. The V and J ends lost 1 base and 10 bases respectively, with 17 bases between them. This CDR3 is 15 amino acids long. CDR3 amino acids: CASSQGGLSGFPQHF. CDR3 coding DNA: TGCGCCAGCAGCCAAGGGGGGCTGTCGGGTTTCCCCCAGCATTTT.

V gene TRBV6-6 combines with J gene TRBJ2-7; D unresolved. CDR1 is MNHNY, CDR2 SVGAGI, per germline (reference sequence). Trimming stripped 5 bases from V and 3 bases from J, with 11 bases between. The CDR3 is 13 amino acids. The CDR3 is CASSPGPYYEQYF. The CDR3 DNA reads as TGTGCCAGCAGTCCCGGGCCTTACTACGAGCAGTACTTC.

V and J are TRBV19 and TRBJ1-1; D is undetermined. Trimming removed 7 bases from V and 0 bases from J, with 12 bases in between. Germline V gene sequence: CDR1 LNHDA, CDR2 SQIVND (reference sequence). The CDR3 contains 14 residues. The CDR3 loop reads CASTNTAMNTEAFF. As DNA, the CDR3 is TGTGCCAGTACCAACACGGCCATGAACACTGAAGCTTTCTTT.

The chain uses TRBV4-2 and TRBJ2-4; a weak D match, TRBD2 (7 bases). Germline V lookup: CDR1 LGHNA, CDR2 YNFKEQ. This CDR3 contains 18 residues. Trimming cost V 0 bases and J 0 bases, with 15 bases left between them. CDR3 nucleotide sequence: TGTGCCAGCAGCCAAGAGGGGGGGGGCGGTATAGCCAAAAACATTCAGTACTTC. Translation gives CASSQEGGGGIAKNIQYF.